The T cell receptor beta chain under discussion was sequenced for a study of post-analysis software for immune sequencing data (dated by TCRdb to between 2015 and 2016). Study-wide context: Relapsing-remitting, secondary progressive and progressive-relapsing multiple sclerosis were recorded as disease courses, and subtype annotation was lacking for some patients. The patient repertoires were compared against about 10 previously published healthy control repertoires obtained from donors aged roughly 6 to 28 years. A subset of samples was prepared in parallel using single-end sample barcoding, then pooled and co-amplified after Illumina adapter ligation.

To demonstrate the VDJtools post-analysis software, the study profiled TCR beta repertoires from the peripheral blood of about a dozen young patients with multiple sclerosis. Multiple sclerosis patients were children and adolescents aged about 6 to 17 years. Library generation was performed with PCR. TCRdb records Illumina HiSeq 2500 as the sequencer. To reduce PCR and sequencing biases, unique molecular identifiers were built into the TCR beta cDNA libraries. Approximately 500,000 cDNA molecules were obtained per 1 to 10 million input T cells, so each molecule approximated one T cell. The patient libraries were prepared and sequenced with the same protocol used for the earlier healthy control dataset. Within a given batch, samples were prepared together, multiplexed and sequenced on the same HiSeq lane. Per the source publication's procedure: MIGEC was used to process the raw barcoded reads, and molecular identifier groups with only a single read were discarded before consensus assembly and CDR3 extraction. Clonotype tables were post-analysed with VDJtools, normalizing diversity by down-sampling all datasets to the smallest sample size. Repertoire overlap clustering matched CDR3 amino acid but not nucleotide sequences to correct batch-related cross-sample contamination. TCRdb ran its own pipeline on the public reads, namely fastp trimming at Q25 and MiXCR clone calling, and kept in-frame beta chains. Entries are consolidated by CDR3 protein sequence, retaining the most common genes and DNA. TCRdb's processing, not the authors', yielded these V and J calls. This sample gives about 760,000 distinct CDR3 sequences in total; roughly 29% of them show up just once. Around 0.55% of the sample belongs to the ten largest clones.

Ends trimmed: V by 8 bases, J by 13 bases; bases unmatched to a gene: 14. The CDR3 runs 13 residues from the cysteine to the phenylalanine. Only the CDR3 DNA is retained, 39 bases long and in frame from the first base. In the germline V gene, CDR1 corresponds to SGHAT and CDR2 to FQNNGV. A word on this clonotype: Its antigen is still unknown. No quality values exist for individual bases; no much larger clone is one base distant.

Paper-wide results and their limitations: When samples were clustered directly using the F measure, samples prepared in the same batch co-clustered strongly, which prompted a batch-effect correction. The multiple sclerosis patient group was slightly younger than the control group. Normalized Chao1 diversity was significantly lower in multiple sclerosis patients than controls, suggesting substantial peripheral T-cell clonal expansion. Patients showed significantly higher frequencies than controls for roughly 5 TRBV segments, among them TRBV5-6, TRBV5-1 and TRBV20-1.

The V and J segments used are TRBV11-2 and TRBJ2-4, with TRBD1 matching 7 junction bases. The clonotype was recovered from a girl aged 5 to 17 with multiple sclerosis. The sequencing input was blood. The CDR3 protein is CASQRQGSREQYF. The nucleotide sequence is given as TGTGCCAGCCAGAGACAGGGCTCAAGAGAGCAGTACTTC.